The clone carrying this TCR beta chain has a handful of counts. This specimen comes from a study of cytomegalovirus exposure and HLA in healthy donors. PCR involved 60 Vbeta and 13 Jbeta primers. Profiling relied on immunoSEQ multiplex PCR, and the TCRdb table lists in-frame clones only, not all of them. The sample lists 150,000 to 200,000 clones, approximately 80% occurring once. The V and J ends lost 7 bases and 0 bases respectively, with 13 bases between them. This CDR3 is built from 14 residues. Germline V gives CDR1 SGHDT, CDR2 YYEEEE. The chain joins TRBV5-6 to TRBJ1-1; no clear D. The TCR was taken from a boy aged 5-17 years in good health and CMV-seronegative. The sequenced sample consisted of PBMCs. The CDR3 DNA is TGTGCCAGCCACCCGGTTCTCATGAACACTGAAGCTTTCTTT. Translated, it gives CASHPVLMNTEAFF.